This T cell receptor (beta chain) was identified in a study of neurological immune-mediated disorders. With 5 bases clipped from V and 5 bases from J, the junction kept 12 bases outside the gene matches. The CDR3 totals 16 residues. CDR1 SEHNR and CDR2 FQNEAQ come from the germline V gene (reference sequence). Study outcomes and limitations: While HTLV-1-associated myelopathy showed the greatest TCR clonal expansion, multiple sclerosis showed the least, falling below healthy controls.

The starting material, 2 million PBMCs stored at -80 C, gave rise to the unsorted libraries. Synthesis of cDNA used 5'RACE (with 10-nucleotide random UMIs). Every sequencing run returned over 190 million TCR-beta sequences, which were derived from 15-18 subjects. Each CDR3 protein gets one entry after TCRdb re-called the 5' RACE reads with MiXCR. The repertoire consists of more than 20,000 distinct CDR3 sequences, with 2% to 2.5% occurring once and the leading ten covering over 2%. This clonotype was counted ten times or more. What it recognizes is unknown. This rearrangement joins TRBV7-9 to TRBJ2-5; 9 bases align to TRBD1. The sequenced sample consisted of PBMCs. This TCR came from a woman between 50 and 59 years old with multiple sclerosis. In DNA form, the CDR3 reads TGTGCCAGCAGCCTGGACAGGGGAAGGCTAGAGGAGACCCAGTACTTC. It codes for CASSLDRGRLEETQYF.